The TCR beta chain under discussion was sequenced for a study of blood T cell repertoires in COVID-19. For the study at large: The United States, Italy and Spain were the sources of the acute and convalescent COVID-19 samples.

CDR3 length: 15 residues. Trimming cost V 1 base and J 0 bases, with 10 bases left between them. CDR1 and CDR2 (germline): SGHDN, FVKESK. This clone was seen only a few times. Original processing methods: How many nucleated cells were present was estimated from reference gene primer amplification. Only in-frame clones appear in the TCRdb table, and some are missing; sequencing was by immunoSEQ multiplex PCR. V, J and clone size reflect that table, while D and trimming were determined from the DNA. This table holds approximately 300,000 clones, around four fifths found once. The rearrangement links TRBV14 to TRBJ2-7, with D unclear. This receptor was identified in a woman aged 45-65 years with acute or convalescent COVID-19. Specimen: peripheral blood. The CDR3 nucleotides are TGTGCCAGCAGCCAAGGAGCGAAGAGCTCCTACGAGCAGTACTTC. It is translated as CASSQGAKSSYEQYF.